Listed here are 19 T cell receptor beta chains from one sample, sequenced in a study of T cell responses to AZD1222 COVID-19 vaccine. The table came from immunoSEQ multiplex PCR; TCRdb's copy has only in-frame clones and leaves some out. The data show tens of thousands of clones, 75% to 90% seen once. Here the sequenced sample was peripheral blood, taken on day 0 of AZD1222 vaccination. Receptor source: an adult in good health.

Of note for this clone: One end of the junction is discordant with germline, which a read error may explain. The rearrangement links TRBV6-5 to TRBJ2-7; D may correspond to TRBD1 or TRBD2 (6 bases each). This CDR3 comprises 13 residues. Germline V gene data show CDR1 as MNHEY and CDR2 as SVGAGI. As DNA, the CDR3 is TGTGCCAGCAAGGGGGGCCCCTCCGACGAGCAGTACTTC. This sequence encodes CASKGGPSDEQYF.

V is TRBV9 and J is TRBJ1-1, with 10 bases identical to TRBD1. This CDR3 spans 18 amino acids. Germline V gene data show CDR1 as SGDLS and CDR2 as YYNGEE. V dropped 4 bases and J dropped 4; count of bases not matched to a gene: 16. The DNA for the CDR3 is TGTGCCAGCAGCCTAACCCCGGGACAGGGGAGCCAGGGCACTGAAGCTTTCTTT. Translating gives CASSLTPGQGSQGTEAFF. Full variable domain (missing parts from reference TRBV9 and TRBJ1-1): DSGVTQTPKHLITATGQRVTLRCSPRSGDLSVYWYQQSLDQGLQFLIQYYNGEERAKGNILERFSAQQFPDLHSELNLSSLELGDSALYFCASSLTPGQGSQGTEAFFGQGTRLTVV.

The chain is built from TRBV7-2 and TRBJ1-6, with a tentative D call TRBD1 (6 bases). Trimming left V 5 bases short and J 13 bases short, with 21 bases between. This CDR3 comprises 15 residues. Germline V gene lookup returns CDR1 SGHTA and CDR2 FQGNSA. In DNA, the CDR3 is TGTGCCAGCAGCCCCGGGGACACTGTTTTGAGTCCCCTCCACTTT. Protein sequence: CASSPGDTVLSPLHF.

The chain employs TRBV25-1 and TRBJ1-2, with a weak D call TRBD1 (5 bases). The CDR3 is 15 amino acids. Trimming stripped 2 bases from V and 1 base from J, with 11 bases between. Germline CDR1 is MGHDK and CDR2 is SYGVNS. The DNA for the CDR3 is TGTGCCAGCAGTGAAGCAGCAGGGTTTAACTATGGCTACACCTTC. Its protein product is CASSEAAGFNYGYTF.

The V and J genes are TRBV19 and TRBJ1-3; no definite D call. The V and J ends lost 6 bases and 4 bases respectively, with 7 bases between them. The CDR3 contains 12 residues. Germline CDR1 is LNHDA and CDR2 is SQIVND (reference sequence). The CDR3 coding sequence is TGTGCCAGTAGCCTTCCCGGAAACACCATATATTTT. It specifies CASSLPGNTIYF. The full variable domain, with the rest looked up from reference TRBV19 and TRBJ1-3, is DGGITQSPKYLFRKEGQNVTLSCEQNLNHDAMYWYRQDPGQGLRLIYYSQIVNDFQKGDIAEGYSVSREKKESFPLTVTSAQKNPTAFYLCASSLPGNTIYFGEGSWLTVV.

The chain has TRBV5-4 and TRBJ2-1; TRBD2 matches at 11 bases. Germline CDR1 SGHNT, CDR2 YYREEE (reference sequence). The V gene end was trimmed by 0 bases and the J gene end by 9 bases; junction bases not matched to a gene: 8. The CDR3 has 16 residues. CDR3 in DNA: TGTGCCAGCAGCTTGGCCGCTAGCGGGGGGTCTAGTGAGCAGTTCTTC. Translating it yields CASSLAASGGSSEQFF. Looking up the rest from reference TRBV5-4 and TRBJ2-1 gives the full variable domain: ETGVTQSPTHLIKTRGQQVTLRCSSQSGHNTVSWYQQALGQGPQFIFQYYREEENGRGNFPPRFSGLQFPNYSSELNVNALELDDSALYLCASSLAASGGSSEQFFGPGTRLTVL.

The chain uses TRBV6-6 and TRBJ2-6; D gene uncertain. Per germline, CDR1 MNHNY and CDR2 SVGAGI (reference sequence). Trimming stripped 5 bases from V and 0 bases from J, with 8 bases between. The CDR3 consists of 15 residues. For the CDR3, the DNA is TGTGCCAGCAGTCCCGAGATCTCTGGGGCCAACGTCCTGACTTTC. It yields the protein CASSPEISGANVLTF.

The V gene is TRBV7-8, the J gene TRBJ1-1; D unresolved. The CDR3 sequence is 14 residues long. With 1 base removed from V and 0 bases from J, the gap between germline ends came to 6 bases. The V gene's germline CDR1 is SGHVS and CDR2 FQNEAQ. The CDR3 nucleotides are TGTGCCAGCAGCTTAGGAGCCATGAACACTGAAGCTTTCTTT. Its translation: CASSLGAMNTEAFF.

V and J are TRBV30 and TRBJ1-2; no clear D. The CDR3 has 12 amino acids. Germline-derived CDR1 and CDR2 are GTSNPN and SVGIG (reference sequence). The germline V and J ends were trimmed by 2 bases and 5 bases, with 9 bases remaining between them. The CDR3 DNA reads as TGTGCCTGGAGTCTTAGGGTTTATGGCTACACCTTC. It specifies CAWSLRVYGYTF.

The gene calls are TRBV7-6 and TRBJ1-1, with unresolved D. The CDR3 runs to 14 residues. Germline V lookup: CDR1 SGHVS, CDR2 FNYEAQ. The V and J ends lost 1 base and 1 base respectively, with 7 bases between them. DNA for the CDR3: TGTGCCAGCAGCTTAGGAGGGAAGAACACTGAAGCTTTCTTT. Translating gives CASSLGGKNTEAFF.

The chain uses TRBV9 and TRBJ2-1; no definite D call. The CDR3 loop spans 14 amino acids. V lost 0 bases, J lost 0 bases, and 4 bases lay in between. The germline CDR1 and CDR2 sequences are SGDLS and YYNGEE. DNA of the CDR3: TGTGCCAGCAGCGTAGGTAGCTCCTACAATGAGCAGTTCTTC. This sequence encodes CASSVGSSYNEQFF.

The chain has TRBV11-3 and TRBJ2-7; D might be TRBD1 (5 bases). The V gene lost 4 bases and the J gene lost 3 bases, with 13 bases spanning the gap. The CDR3 contains 14 residues. In germline, CDR1 is SGHNT, CDR2 YENEEA. The CDR3 is CASSSQQGYYEQYF. The CDR3 coding sequence is TGTGCCAGCAGCTCCCAGCAGGGCTACTACGAGCAGTACTTC.

This clone was picked up a small number of times. This chain connects TRBV30 to TRBJ2-1; unclear D gene. This CDR3 comprises 12 residues. Germline CDR1 is GTSNPN and CDR2 is SVGIG (reference sequence). V lost 5 bases and J 0 bases, leaving 5 bases between the germline ends. The CDR3 here is CAWADSYNEQFF. CDR3 DNA: TGTGCCTGGGCGGACTCCTACAATGAGCAGTTCTTC.

This clone appeared once. V gene TRBV13 combines with J gene TRBJ1-2; tentatively, D is TRBD1 (5 bases). V gave up 5 bases and J gave up 8 bases, with 21 bases separating them. Germline V gene data show CDR1 as PRHDT and CDR2 as FYEKMQ (reference sequence). The CDR3 length is 15 residues. The CDR3: CASSPAGEGRYGYTF. The CDR3 DNA follows: TGTGCCAGCAGCCCCGCCGGGGAGGGGCGTTACGGCTACACCTTC.

The genes are TRBV6-5 and TRBJ1-2, with D possibly being TRBD1 (5 bases). CDR1 MNHEY and CDR2 SVGAGI come from the germline V gene. This CDR3 contains 13 residues. Trimming removed 8 bases from V and 7 bases from J, with 17 bases in between. CDR3 loop: CASRRQGVGGYTF. DNA of the CDR3: TGTGCCAGCCGTCGGCAGGGCGTCGGTGGCTACACCTTC.

The chain links TRBV11-3 to TRBJ1-1; D unresolved. V was clipped by 5 bases and J by 4 bases, with 17 bases between them. The CDR3 totals 15 residues. Germline-derived CDR1 and CDR2 are SGHNT and YENEEA. The CDR3 is CASSIRGFSSTEAFF. DNA of the CDR3: TGTGCCAGCAGCATACGAGGGTTTAGTAGCACTGAAGCTTTCTTT.

The rearrangement joins TRBV7-2 to TRBJ2-3; no clear D gene. The CDR3 totals 15 residues. In germline, CDR1 is SGHTA, CDR2 FQGNSA. Between the trimmed V and J ends, which lost 3 bases and 1 base, there was a span of 11 bases. The CDR3 nucleotides are TGTGCCAGCAGCTTCCGGTCTGACGGCACAGATACGCAGTATTTT. It yields the protein CASSFRSDGTDTQYF. The whole variable domain, remainder taken from reference TRBV7-2 and TRBJ2-3, is GAGVSQSPSNKVTEKGKDVELRCDPISGHTALYWYRQSLGQGLEFLIYFQGNSAPDKSGLPSDRFSAERTGGSVSTLTIQRTQQEDSAVYLCASSFRSDGTDTQYFGPGTRLTVL.

V is TRBV10-3 and J is TRBJ2-1; D not certain. The V end was cut by 0 bases, the J end by 0 bases, with 12 bases between. CDR3 length equals 17 residues. Looked up from germline, CDR1 is ENHRY and CDR2 is SYGVKD. The CDR3 loop is CAISESGQLSSYNEQFF. The CDR3 coding sequence is TGTGCCATCAGTGAGTCCGGGCAACTGAGCTCCTACAATGAGCAGTTCTTC.

This sequence joins TRBV28 and TRBJ1-2; D remains ambiguous. Germline V gene sequence: CDR1 MDHEN, CDR2 SYDVKM. V shed 1 base and J shed 6 bases, with 12 bases lying between them. The CDR3 length is 14 residues. DNA of the CDR3: TGTGCCAGCAGTTTATTTGGAAGGACTAATGGCTACACCTTC. It codes for CASSLFGRTNGYTF.